The clone carrying this TCR beta chain has a count of ten or more. Its antigen is unknown. The CDR3 length is 14 residues. Unmatched junction bases numbered 10, after V lost 6 bases and J lost 11 bases. CDR1 is MNHEY and CDR2 is SVGEGT in the germline V gene. Template material for amplifying TCR beta CDR3 regions consisted of RNA transcripts. First-round RT-PCR of the TCR CDR3 relied on the HTBI primer set. MiXCR was run by TCRdb on the multiplex PCR reads, yielding one entry per CDR3 protein. This table has about 690,000 distinct CDR3 sequences, roughly 17% appearing once. The study excluded patients with uncontrolled infection, other autoimmune disease, pregnancy or lactation. Extraction of PBMCs used 7.5 to 10 ml of fresh peripheral blood. These data belong to a study of T cells in Graves' hyperthyroidism and ophthalmopathy. Study-level results: By a 13 V-J model, ophthalmopathy was set apart from stable hyperthyroidism. Model-based prediction identified ophthalmopathy a median 6.5 months prior to its onset.

Specimen: blood. The rearrangement links TRBV6-2 or TRBV6-3 to TRBJ1-1; 12 bases align to TRBD1. The sequence derives from a man aged 50 to 60 with Graves' hyperthyroidism. CDR3 nucleotides: TGTGCCAGCAGGACCTCGGGACAGGGGGCCATGGCTTTCTTT. As protein: CASRTSGQGAMAFF.